The present T cell receptor beta chain was sequenced within a study of T cell responses to AZD1222 COVID-19 vaccine. Study-wide findings and caveats: In a largely white British group with more females than males, clonal diversity was possibly underestimated. Rises in breadth and depth of Spike-specific TCRs came after two AZD1222 doses. Among AZD1222 vaccinees, only 5 or 6 were seropositive at baseline.

For this clone: What it binds is unknown.

Germline values: CDR1 SQVTM, CDR2 ANQGSEA. The junction had 9 bases not matched to a gene; V was cut back by 7 bases and J by 2 bases. This CDR3 region has 14 residues. Clones were sequenced by immunoSEQ multiplex PCR, and TCRdb holds only the in-frame ones, with some missing. The repertoire holds approximately 130,000 clones, approximately 86% seen once, with around 5% in the top ten. The sequence was collected from an adult who received the AZD1222 COVID-19 vaccine. The sample here was peripheral blood, taken 28 days after the second AZD1222 dose. The rearrangement joins TRBV29-1 to TRBJ1-2, with 8 bases fitting TRBD1. The CDR3 protein is CSALGQGGNYGYTF. The CDR3 DNA is TGCAGCGCCCTAGGACAGGGTGGGAACTATGGCTACACCTTC.